This paragraph covers one TCR beta chain sequence. What it binds is not known. Trimming at V came to 1 base and at J to 14 bases, leaving 4 bases not matched to a gene. The CDR3 totals 12 residues. Per germline, CDR1 ENHRY and CDR2 SYGVKD. The sample comes from a study of siplizumab effects on memory and regulatory T cells. General study points: The mean Treg-derived percentage of mappable alloreactive CD4+ clones was under 75% with siplizumab compared with 25% to 30% in controls. Memory cells seemed less diverse than naive T cells, which also seemed major contributors to the alloresponse. A significant reduction in alloreactive sequences traceable to unstimulated CD4+ memory cells was produced by siplizumab.

TCRdb's table, derived via immunoSEQ multiplex PCR, lists solely in-frame clones and lacks some. The sample yields roughly 100,000 clones, over 90% seen once. The TCR was taken from a human donor in good health. The sample was Tregs sorted from blood. The chain links TRBV10-3 to TRBJ2-1; 8 bases line up with TRBD1. DNA of the CDR3: TGTGCCATCAGTGAGTTGACAGGGGAGGAGTTCTTC. It encodes CAISELTGEEFF.